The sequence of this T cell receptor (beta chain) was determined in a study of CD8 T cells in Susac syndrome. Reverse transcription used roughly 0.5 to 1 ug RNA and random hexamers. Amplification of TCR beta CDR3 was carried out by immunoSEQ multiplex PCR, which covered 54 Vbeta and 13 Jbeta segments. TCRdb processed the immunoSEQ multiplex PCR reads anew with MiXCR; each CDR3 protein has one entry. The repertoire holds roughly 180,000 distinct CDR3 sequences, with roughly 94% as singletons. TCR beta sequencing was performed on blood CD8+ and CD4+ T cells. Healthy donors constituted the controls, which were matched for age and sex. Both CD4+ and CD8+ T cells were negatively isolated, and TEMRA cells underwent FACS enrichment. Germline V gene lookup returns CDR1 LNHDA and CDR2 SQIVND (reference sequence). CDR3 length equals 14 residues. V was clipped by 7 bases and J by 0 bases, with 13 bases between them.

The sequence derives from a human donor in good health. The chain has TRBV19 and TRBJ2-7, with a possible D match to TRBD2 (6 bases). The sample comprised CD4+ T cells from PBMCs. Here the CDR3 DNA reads TGTGCCAGTAACCGCGGGACGAACTCCTACGAGCAGTACTTC. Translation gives CASNRGTNSYEQYF.